This TCR beta chain was retrieved from a study of CD8 T cells in ankylosing spondylitis. Study results and limitations: Ankylosing spondylitis blood appeared to be characterized by a TCR beta motif of about eight highly homologous variants.

In this sample, this clonotype turned up many times. Its antigen remains unidentified. Each CDR3 protein is one row after TCRdb ran MiXCR on the 5' RACE reads. The table records 500,000 to 650,000 distinct CDR3 sequences, roughly 5.2% of them present only once. Trimming cost V 6 bases and J 7 bases; bases outside gene matches: 15. CDR1 is DFQATT and CDR2 is SNEGSKA in the germline V gene (reference sequence). There are 15 residues in the CDR3. The V gene is TRBV20-1, the J gene TRBJ2-7; 10 bases are a match to TRBD2. Sequencing was carried out using blood, either unsorted or a sorted T cell fraction (not recorded which). The source of this sequence is a male donor with ankylosing spondylitis. The CDR3 reads CSAGSGRALNWEQYF. The CDR3 bases are TGCAGTGCGGGAAGCGGGAGGGCCCTAAATTGGGAGCAGTACTTC.